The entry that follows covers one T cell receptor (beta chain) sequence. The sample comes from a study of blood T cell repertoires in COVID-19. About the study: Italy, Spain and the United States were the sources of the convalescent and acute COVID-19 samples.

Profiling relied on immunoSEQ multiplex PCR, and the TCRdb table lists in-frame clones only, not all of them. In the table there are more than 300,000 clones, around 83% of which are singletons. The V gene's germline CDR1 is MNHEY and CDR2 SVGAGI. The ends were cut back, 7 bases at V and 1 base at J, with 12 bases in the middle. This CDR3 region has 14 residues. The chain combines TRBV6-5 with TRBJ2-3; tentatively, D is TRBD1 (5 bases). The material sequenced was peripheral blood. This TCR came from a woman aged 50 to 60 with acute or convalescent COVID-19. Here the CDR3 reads CASKSGLGTDTQYF. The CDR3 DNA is TGTGCCAGCAAATCAGGGTTGGGCACAGATACGCAGTATTTT.